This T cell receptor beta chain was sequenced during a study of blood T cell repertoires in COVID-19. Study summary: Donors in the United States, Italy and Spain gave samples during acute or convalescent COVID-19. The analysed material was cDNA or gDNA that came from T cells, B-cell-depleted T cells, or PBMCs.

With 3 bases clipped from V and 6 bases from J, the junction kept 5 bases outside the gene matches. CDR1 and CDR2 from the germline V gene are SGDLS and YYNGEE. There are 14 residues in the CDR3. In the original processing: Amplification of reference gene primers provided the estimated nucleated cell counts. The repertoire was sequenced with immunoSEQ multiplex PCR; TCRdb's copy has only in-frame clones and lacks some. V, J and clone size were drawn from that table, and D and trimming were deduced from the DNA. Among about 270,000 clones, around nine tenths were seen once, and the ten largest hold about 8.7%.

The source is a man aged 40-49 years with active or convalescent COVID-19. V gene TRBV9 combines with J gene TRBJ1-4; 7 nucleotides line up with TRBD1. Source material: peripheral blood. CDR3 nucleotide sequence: TGTGCCAGCAGCGGACAGGGATGGTATGAAAAACTGTTTTTT. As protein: CASSGQGWYEKLFF.